These 12 T cell receptor beta chains originate from one sample sequenced in a study of T cells in Graves' hyperthyroidism and ophthalmopathy. RNA transcripts were the template for amplifying TCR beta CDR3 regions. HTBI primers were employed in a first-round RT-PCR of the TCR CDR3. TCRdb used MiXCR to reprocess the multiplex PCR reads, holding one entry per CDR3 protein. The sample consists of approximately 400,000 distinct CDR3 sequences, 11% to 15% of them appearing once. The specimen sequenced was blood. These receptors were collected from a woman aged 55-70 years with Graves' hyperthyroidism.

In this sample, this clonotype turned up many times. The rearrangement links TRBV2 to TRBJ1-2; no clear D. The CDR3 contains 12 residues. Germline CDR1 is SNHLY and CDR2 is FYNNEI. The V gene lost 4 bases and the J gene lost 2 bases, with 5 bases spanning the gap. In DNA, the CDR3 is TGTGCCAGCAGTGGGCAGAACTATGGCTACACCTTC. This codes for CASSGQNYGYTF.

As concerns this clonotype: This may stem from a read error, because a much larger clone lies one nucleotide away. This rearrangement joins TRBV12-5 to TRBJ2-3, with unresolved D. The V end was cut by 4 bases, the J end by 7 bases, with 15 bases between. Germline CDR1 LGHNT, CDR2 FRNRAP. CDR3 length: 14 residues. The CDR3 sequence: CASGSYPSKNTQYF. In DNA, the CDR3 is TGTGCTAGTGGTTCGTACCCAAGCAAAAATACGCAGTATTTT.

The sample holds a few counts of this clonotype. CDR3 protein: CSASTGTSPYNEQFF. The CDR3 DNA reads as TGCAGTGCTAGCACCGGGACTTCACCCTACAATGAGCAGTTCTTC. The V call is TRBV20-1, the J call TRBJ2-1, with D possibly matching TRBD2 (6 bases). Trimming removed 3 bases from V and 2 bases from J, with 14 bases in between. This CDR3 region has 15 residues. Germline CDR1 DFQATT, CDR2 SNEGSKA (reference sequence).

J is TRBJ1-4 and V is TRBV20-1; a weak D match, TRBD1 (5 bases). Trimming pared 3 bases from V and 8 bases from J, leaving 16 bases between. CDR1 is DFQATT, CDR2 SNEGSKA, per germline (reference sequence). The CDR3 runs to 14 residues. The DNA for the CDR3 is TGCAGTGCTAGTAAGGGGCCTCTCGGGGAAAAACTGTTTTTT. Amino acid sequence: CSASKGPLGEKLFF.

At least ten counts were recorded for this clonotype. The genes are TRBV7-8 and TRBJ2-7, with TRBD1 as a possible D gene (6 bases). The V gene's germline CDR1 is SGHVS and CDR2 FQNEAQ. Trimming left V 4 bases short and J 0 bases short, with 13 bases between. The CDR3 is 15 residues long. The CDR3 nucleotides read TGTGCCAGCAGCTCGGACCGGGACAACTCCTACGAGCAGTACTTC. Translating gives CASSSDRDNSYEQYF.

This clonotype was recorded at least ten times. V is TRBV20-1 and J is TRBJ2-5; tentative D call: TRBD2 (6 bases). The CDR3 spans 14 residues. Germline CDR1 and CDR2: DFQATT and SNEGSKA (reference sequence). Trimming removed 5 bases at V and 1 base at J, with 14 bases between. The CDR3 region is CSAHPAGLQETQYF. The CDR3 nucleotides are TGCAGTGCTCACCCGGCGGGGCTCCAAGAGACCCAGTACTTC.

V gene TRBV2 combines with J gene TRBJ2-7; perhaps TRBD2 as D (5 bases). CDR1 is SNHLY and CDR2 is FYNNEI in the germline V gene. Deletions cut 6 bases from V and 5 bases from J, with 11 bases between. The CDR3 has 12 amino acids. DNA for the CDR3: TGTGCCAGCAGCGCCTGGGAGAACGAGCAGTACTTC. Translation gives CASSAWENEQYF.

In its sample, this clonotype was seen a few times. The chain couples TRBV7-9 to TRBJ2-1; 8 bases align to TRBD2. CDR1 SEHNR and CDR2 FQNEAQ come from the germline V gene (reference sequence). The CDR3 length is 14 residues. V dropped 4 bases and J dropped 7; count of bases not matched to a gene: 6. In DNA form, the CDR3 reads TGTGCCAGCAGCTATAGCGGGAAAGGGAATGAGCAGTTCTTC. Its translation is CASSYSGKGNEQFF.

This clonotype was observed at least ten times. The chain combines TRBV28 with TRBJ2-5, with D possibly called TRBD1 or TRBD2 (5 bases each). Germline CDR1 MDHEN, CDR2 SYDVKM. The CDR3 is 13 amino acids. Trimming left V 3 bases short and J 3 bases short, with 8 bases between. The CDR3 region is CASSFGAEETQYF. The CDR3 nucleotides are TGTGCCAGCAGTTTCGGGGCGGAAGAGACCCAGTACTTC.

This clonotype was detected ten times or more. The CDR3 DNA follows: TGTGCCAGCAGAATAACAGGGCTAGGGAATCAGCCCCAGCATTTT. Protein product: CASRITGLGNQPQHF. This chain uses TRBV28 with TRBJ1-5; a possible D gene is TRBD1 (6 bases). CDR1 is MDHEN and CDR2 is SYDVKM in the germline V gene. This CDR3 spans 15 amino acids. Trimming pared 6 bases from V and 4 bases from J, leaving 16 bases between.

This clonotype occurred many times. This chain connects TRBV13 to TRBJ1-1; no clear D gene. Trimming took 1 base from V and 0 from J, leaving 15 bases between them. Germline V CDR1 and CDR2: PRHDT, FYEKMQ (reference sequence). The CDR3 loop spans 17 amino acids. This CDR3 is CASSLVGGTFMNTEAFF. CDR3 in DNA: TGTGCCAGCAGCTTAGTTGGCGGCACCTTCATGAACACTGAAGCTTTCTTT.

This clonotype has at least ten counts. The V call is TRBV20-1, the J call TRBJ2-3; TRBD2 matches at 8 bases. Germline V lookup: CDR1 DFQATT, CDR2 SNEGSKA (reference sequence). The ends lost 3 bases at V and 2 bases at J; junction bases unmatched: 10. The CDR3 is 16 residues long. CDR3 loop: CSASRGSGSTTDTQYF. The CDR3 DNA follows: TGCAGTGCTAGTCGGGGCAGCGGGAGTACCACAGATACGCAGTATTTT.